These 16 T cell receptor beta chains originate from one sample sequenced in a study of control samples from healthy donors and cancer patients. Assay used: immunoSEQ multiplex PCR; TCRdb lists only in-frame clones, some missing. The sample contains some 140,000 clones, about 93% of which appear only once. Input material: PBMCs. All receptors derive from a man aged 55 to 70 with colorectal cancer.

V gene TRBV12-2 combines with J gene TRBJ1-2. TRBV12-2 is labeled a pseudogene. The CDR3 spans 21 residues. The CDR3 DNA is TGTGCAAGTCGCTTAAAGGAAAGGACCCTGGGCAGGGGGGGGATCTTCTATGGCTACACCTTC. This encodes CASRLKERTLGRGGIFYGYTF.

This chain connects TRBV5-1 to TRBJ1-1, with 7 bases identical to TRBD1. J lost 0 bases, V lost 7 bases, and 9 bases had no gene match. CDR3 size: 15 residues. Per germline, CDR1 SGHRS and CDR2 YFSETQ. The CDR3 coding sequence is TGCGCCAGCTCCGACAGGGAACTTATGAACACTGAAGCTTTCTTT. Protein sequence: CASSDRELMNTEAFF.

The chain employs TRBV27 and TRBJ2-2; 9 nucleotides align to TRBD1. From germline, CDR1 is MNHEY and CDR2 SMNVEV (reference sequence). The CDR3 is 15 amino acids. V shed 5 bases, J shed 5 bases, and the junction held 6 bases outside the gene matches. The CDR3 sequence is CASSLGTGLTGELFF. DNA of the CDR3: TGTGCCAGCAGTCTTGGGACAGGGCTTACCGGGGAGCTGTTTTTT.

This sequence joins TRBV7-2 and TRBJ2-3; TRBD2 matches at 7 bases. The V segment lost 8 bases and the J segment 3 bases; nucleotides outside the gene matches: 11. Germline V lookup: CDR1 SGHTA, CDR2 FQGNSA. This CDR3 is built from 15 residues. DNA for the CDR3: TGTGCCAGCCGATTGAGGCGGGGGATAACAGATACGCAGTATTTT. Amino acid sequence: CASRLRRGITDTQYF.

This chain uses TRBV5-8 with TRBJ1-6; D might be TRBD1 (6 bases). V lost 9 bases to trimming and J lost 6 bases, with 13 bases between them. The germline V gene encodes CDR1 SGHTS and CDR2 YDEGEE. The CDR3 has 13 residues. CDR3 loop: CATRQEVNSPLHF. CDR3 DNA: TGTGCCACGAGACAGGAGGTTAATTCACCCCTCCACTTT.

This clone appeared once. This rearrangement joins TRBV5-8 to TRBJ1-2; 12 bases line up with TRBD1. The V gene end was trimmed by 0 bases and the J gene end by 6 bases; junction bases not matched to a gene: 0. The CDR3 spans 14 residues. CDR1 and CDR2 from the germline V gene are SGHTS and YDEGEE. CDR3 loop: CASSLGDRGHGYTF. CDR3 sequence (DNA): TGTGCCAGCAGCTTGGGGGACAGGGGGCATGGCTACACCTTC.

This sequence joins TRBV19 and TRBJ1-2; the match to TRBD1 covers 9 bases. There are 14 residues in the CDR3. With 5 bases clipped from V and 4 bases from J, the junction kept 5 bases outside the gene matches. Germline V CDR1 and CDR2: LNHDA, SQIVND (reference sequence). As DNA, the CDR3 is TGTGCCAGTAGTTGGACAGGGGAGGTCTATGGCTACACCTTC. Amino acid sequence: CASSWTGEVYGYTF.

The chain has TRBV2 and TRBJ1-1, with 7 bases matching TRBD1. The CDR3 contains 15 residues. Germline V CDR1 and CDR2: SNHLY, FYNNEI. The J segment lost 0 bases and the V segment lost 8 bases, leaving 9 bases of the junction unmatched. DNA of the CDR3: TGTGCCAGCGGCCAGGGGGGTCTTATGAACACTGAAGCTTTCTTT. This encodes CASGQGGLMNTEAFF.

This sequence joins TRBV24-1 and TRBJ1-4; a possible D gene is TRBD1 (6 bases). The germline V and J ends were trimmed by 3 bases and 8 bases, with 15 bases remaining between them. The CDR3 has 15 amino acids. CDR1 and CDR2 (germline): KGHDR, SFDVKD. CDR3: CATSDRGGAREKLFF. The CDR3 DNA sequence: TGTGCCACCAGTGATCGAGGGGGGGCGCGGGAAAAACTGTTTTTT.

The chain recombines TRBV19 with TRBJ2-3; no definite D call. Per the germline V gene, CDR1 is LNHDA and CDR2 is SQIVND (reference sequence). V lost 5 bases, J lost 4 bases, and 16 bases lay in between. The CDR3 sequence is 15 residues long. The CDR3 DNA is TGTGCCAGTAGTCCTCCTCGCCCTCGAGCAGATACGCAGTATTTT. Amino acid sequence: CASSPPRPRADTQYF. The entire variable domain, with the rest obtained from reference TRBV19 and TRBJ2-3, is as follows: DGGITQSPKYLFRKEGQNVTLSCEQNLNHDAMYWYRQDPGQGLRLIYYSQIVNDFQKGDIAEGYSVSREKKESFPLTVTSAQKNPTAFYLCASSPPRPRADTQYFGPGTRLTVL.

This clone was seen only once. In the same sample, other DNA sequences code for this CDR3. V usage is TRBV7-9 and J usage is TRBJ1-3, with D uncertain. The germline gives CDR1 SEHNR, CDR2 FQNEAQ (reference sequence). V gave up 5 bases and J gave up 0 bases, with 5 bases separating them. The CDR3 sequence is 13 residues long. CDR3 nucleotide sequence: TGTGCCAGCAGCCCCAGCTCTGGAAACACCATATATTTT. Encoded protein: CASSPSSGNTIYF.

CDR3 nucleotides: TGTGCCAGCAGTTGGGCAGGGGGCTCACTACCCTCTGGAAACACCATATATTTT. Residues: CASSWAGGSLPSGNTIYF. The chain joins TRBV6-2 or TRBV6-3 to TRBJ1-3; 8 nucleotides align to TRBD1. Losses at the gene ends were 4 bases for V and 0 bases for J; bases not matched to a gene: 11. CDR1 MNHEY and CDR2 SVGEGT come from the germline V gene. The CDR3 totals 18 residues.

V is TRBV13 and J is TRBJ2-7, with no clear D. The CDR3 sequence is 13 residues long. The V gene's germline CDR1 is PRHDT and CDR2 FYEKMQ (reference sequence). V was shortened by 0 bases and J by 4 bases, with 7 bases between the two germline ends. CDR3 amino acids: CASSLGQLYEQYF. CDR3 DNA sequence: TGTGCCAGCAGCTTAGGACAGCTTTACGAGCAGTACTTC.

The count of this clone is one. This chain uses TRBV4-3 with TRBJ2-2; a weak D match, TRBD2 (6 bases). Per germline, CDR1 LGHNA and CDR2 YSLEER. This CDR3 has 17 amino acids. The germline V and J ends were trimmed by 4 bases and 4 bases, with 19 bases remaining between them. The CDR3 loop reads CASSLSFGGALTGELFF. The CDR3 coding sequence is TGCGCCAGCAGCCTCTCTTTCGGAGGGGCCCTCACCGGGGAGCTGTTTTTT.

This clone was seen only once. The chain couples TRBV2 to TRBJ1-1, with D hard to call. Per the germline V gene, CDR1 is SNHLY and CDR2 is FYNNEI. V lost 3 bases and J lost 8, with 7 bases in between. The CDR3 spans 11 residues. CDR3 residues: CASSDGIEAFF. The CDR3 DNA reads TGTGCCAGCAGTGATGGGATAGAAGCTTTCTTT.

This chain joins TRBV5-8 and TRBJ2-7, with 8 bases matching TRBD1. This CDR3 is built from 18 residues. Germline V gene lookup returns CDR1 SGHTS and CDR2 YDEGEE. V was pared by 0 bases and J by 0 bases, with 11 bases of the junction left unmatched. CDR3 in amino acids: CASSLVESGGPSSYEQYF. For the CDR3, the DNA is TGTGCCAGCAGCTTGGTGGAGTCAGGGGGCCCAAGCTCCTACGAGCAGTACTTC.